Following are 8 T cell receptor beta chains from one sample sequenced in a study of T cells in Graves' hyperthyroidism and ophthalmopathy. The investigators amplified TCR beta CDR3 regions from RNA transcripts. HTBI primers were the set used in a first-round RT-PCR of the TCR CDR3. TCRdb reprocessed the multiplex PCR reads with MiXCR, giving one entry per CDR3 protein. The table has roughly 570,000 distinct CDR3 sequences, just over 45% seen once. Sequenced: peripheral blood or thyroid tissue (not recorded which). The receptors were gathered from an adult woman with Graves' disease, either hyperthyroidism or ophthalmopathy (not recorded which).

This clonotype turned up a few times. The V call is TRBV29-1, the J call TRBJ1-2, with D perhaps TRBD1 (5 bases). CDR3 length: 12 residues. In germline, CDR1 is SQVTM, CDR2 ANQGSEA. Trimming took 6 bases from V and 7 from J, leaving 15 bases between them. CDR3 sequence (DNA): TGCAGCGTGCGGGACGGCGGAACTGGCTACACCTTC. Translation: CSVRDGGTGYTF.

The V gene is TRBV20-1, the J gene TRBJ1-2, with TRBD1 matching 12 bases. CDR1 is DFQATT, CDR2 SNEGSKA, per germline (reference sequence). Germline trimming cut 3 bases from V and 0 bases from J; bases unmatched to any gene: 5. The CDR3 runs 16 residues. The CDR3 reads CSARGTGGRANYGYTF. In nucleotides, the CDR3 is TGCAGTGCTAGGGGGACAGGGGGCAGGGCTAACTATGGCTACACCTTC.

The V gene is TRBV27, the J gene TRBJ2-5; 12 nucleotides agree with TRBD1. Germline CDR1 MNHEY, CDR2 SMNVEV (reference sequence). The CDR3 loop spans 17 amino acids. Trimming took 5 bases from V and 6 from J; bases not matched to a gene: 13. DNA for the CDR3: TGTGCCAGCAGTACTCCCGGGACAGGGGGCTTAATGAAGACCCAGTACTTC. Translation gives CASSTPGTGGLMKTQYF.

V gene TRBV27 combines with J gene TRBJ1-2; TRBD1 aligns across 8 bases. CDR3 size: 14 residues. Germline values: CDR1 MNHEY, CDR2 SMNVEV (reference sequence). J gave up 4 bases and V 5 bases, and 6 bases lay outside the gene matches. This chain's CDR3 is CASSDPGTGYGYTF. In nucleotides, the CDR3 is TGTGCCAGCAGTGACCCCGGGACAGGCTATGGCTACACCTTC.

This clonotype was counted at least ten times. V is TRBV19 and J is TRBJ2-7, with 8 positions matching TRBD2. CDR1 and CDR2 from the germline V gene are LNHDA and SQIVND (reference sequence). V dropped 9 bases and J dropped 4; count of bases not matched to a gene: 14. CDR3 size: 15 residues. CDR3 DNA: TGTGCCAGCCAAGGGTCGGGACTAGGAGAATACGAGCAGTACTTC. As protein: CASQGSGLGEYEQYF.

Many counts were recorded for this clonotype. V is TRBV19 and J is TRBJ1-1; D may be TRBD1 (6 bases). Germline CDR1 and CDR2: LNHDA and SQIVND (reference sequence). V gave up 9 bases and J gave up 0 bases, with 11 bases separating them. This CDR3 contains 13 residues. This CDR3 reads CASDPGVNTEAFF. CDR3 nucleotide sequence: TGTGCCAGCGATCCAGGGGTGAACACTGAAGCTTTCTTT.

This clonotype was detected ten times or more. V gene TRBV6-5 combines with J gene TRBJ1-6; no firm D call. V was clipped by 6 bases and J by 5 bases, with 11 bases between them. Per the germline V gene, CDR1 is MNHEY and CDR2 is SVGAGI. This CDR3 comprises 14 residues. CDR3 protein: CASSQDGNNSPLHF. CDR3 nucleotides: TGTGCCAGCAGCCAAGACGGCAATAATTCACCCCTCCACTTT.

Many counts were recorded for this clonotype. V and J are TRBV7-9 and TRBJ1-4; 8 nucleotides line up with TRBD1. Looked up from germline, CDR1 is SEHNR and CDR2 is FQNEAQ (reference sequence). The CDR3 has 13 amino acids. After removal of 4 bases from V and 8 bases from J, the junction contained 3 bases not matched to a gene. The CDR3 DNA sequence: TGTGCCAGCAGCTCAGGGGGCGTCGAAAAACTGTTTTTT. The encoded protein is CASSSGGVEKLFF. The whole variable domain, remainder taken from reference TRBV7-9 and TRBJ1-4, is DTGVSQNPRHKITKRGQNVTFRCDPISEHNRLYWYRQTLGQGPEFLTYFQNEAQLEKSRLLSDRFSAERPKGSFSTLEIQRTEQGDSAMYLCASSSGGVEKLFFGSGTQLSVL.